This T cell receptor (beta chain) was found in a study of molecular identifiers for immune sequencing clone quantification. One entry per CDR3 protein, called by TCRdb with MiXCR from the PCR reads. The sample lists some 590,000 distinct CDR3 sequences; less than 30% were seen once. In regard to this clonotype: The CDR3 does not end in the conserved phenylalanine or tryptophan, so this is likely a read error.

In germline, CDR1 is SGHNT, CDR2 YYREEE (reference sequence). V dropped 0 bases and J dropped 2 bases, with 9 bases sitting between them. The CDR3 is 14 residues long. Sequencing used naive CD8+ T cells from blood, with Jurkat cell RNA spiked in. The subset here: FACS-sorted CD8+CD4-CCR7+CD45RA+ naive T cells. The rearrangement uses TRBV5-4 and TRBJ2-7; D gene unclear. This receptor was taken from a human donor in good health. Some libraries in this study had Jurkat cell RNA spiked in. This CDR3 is CASSLGTAPYEQYI. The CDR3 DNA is TGTGCCAGCAGCTTGGGCACAGCCCCCTACGAGCAGTACATC.